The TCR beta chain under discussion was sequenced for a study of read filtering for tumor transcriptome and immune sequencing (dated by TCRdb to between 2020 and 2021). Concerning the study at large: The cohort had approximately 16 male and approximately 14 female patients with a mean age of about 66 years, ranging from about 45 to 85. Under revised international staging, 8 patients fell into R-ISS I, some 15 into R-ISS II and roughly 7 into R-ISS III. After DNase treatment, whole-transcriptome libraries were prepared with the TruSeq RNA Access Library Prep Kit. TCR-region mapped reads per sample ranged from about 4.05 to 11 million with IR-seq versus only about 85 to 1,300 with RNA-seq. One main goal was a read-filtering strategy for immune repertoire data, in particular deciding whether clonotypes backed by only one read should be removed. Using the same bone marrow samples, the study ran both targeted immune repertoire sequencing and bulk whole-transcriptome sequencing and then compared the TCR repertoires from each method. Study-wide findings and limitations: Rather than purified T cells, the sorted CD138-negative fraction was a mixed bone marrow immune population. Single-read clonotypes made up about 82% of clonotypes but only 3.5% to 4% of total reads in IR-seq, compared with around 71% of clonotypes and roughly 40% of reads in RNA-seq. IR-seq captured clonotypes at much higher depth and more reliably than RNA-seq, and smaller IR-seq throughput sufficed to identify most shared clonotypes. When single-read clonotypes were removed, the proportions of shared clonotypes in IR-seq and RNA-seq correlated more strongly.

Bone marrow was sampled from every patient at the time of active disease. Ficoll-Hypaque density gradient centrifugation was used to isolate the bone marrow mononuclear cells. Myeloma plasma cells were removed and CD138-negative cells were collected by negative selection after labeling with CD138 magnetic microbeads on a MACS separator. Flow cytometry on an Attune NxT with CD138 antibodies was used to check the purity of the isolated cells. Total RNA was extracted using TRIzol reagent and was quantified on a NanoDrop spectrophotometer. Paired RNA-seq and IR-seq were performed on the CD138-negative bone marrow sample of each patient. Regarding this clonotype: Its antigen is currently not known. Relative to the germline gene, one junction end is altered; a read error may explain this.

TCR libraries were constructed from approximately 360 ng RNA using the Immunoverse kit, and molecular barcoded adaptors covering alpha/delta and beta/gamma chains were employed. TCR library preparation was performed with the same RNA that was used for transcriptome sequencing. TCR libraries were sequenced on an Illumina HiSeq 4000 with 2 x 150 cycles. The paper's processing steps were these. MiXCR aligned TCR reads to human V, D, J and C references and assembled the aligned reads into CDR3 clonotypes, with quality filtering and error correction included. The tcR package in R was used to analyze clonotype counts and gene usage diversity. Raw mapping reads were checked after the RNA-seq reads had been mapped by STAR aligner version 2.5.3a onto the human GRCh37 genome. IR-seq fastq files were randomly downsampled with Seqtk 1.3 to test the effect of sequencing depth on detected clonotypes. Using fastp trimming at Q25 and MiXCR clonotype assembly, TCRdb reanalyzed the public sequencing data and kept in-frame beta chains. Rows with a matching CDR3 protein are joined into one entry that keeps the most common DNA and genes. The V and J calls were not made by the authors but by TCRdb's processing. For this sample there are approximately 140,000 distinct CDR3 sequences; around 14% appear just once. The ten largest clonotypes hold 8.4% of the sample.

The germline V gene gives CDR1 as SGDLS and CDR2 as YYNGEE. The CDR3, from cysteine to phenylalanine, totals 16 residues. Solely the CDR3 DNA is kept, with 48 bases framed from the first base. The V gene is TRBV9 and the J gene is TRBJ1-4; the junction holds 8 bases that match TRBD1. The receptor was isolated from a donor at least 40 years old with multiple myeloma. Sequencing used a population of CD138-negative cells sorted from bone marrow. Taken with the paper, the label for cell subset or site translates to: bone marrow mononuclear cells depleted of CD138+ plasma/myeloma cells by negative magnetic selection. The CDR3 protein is CASSVSGGTTNENLFF. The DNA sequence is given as TGTGCCAGCAGCGTATCAGGGGGCACAACTAATGAAAACCTGTTTTTT.